Here is one T cell receptor beta chain with its context. Its antigen is still unknown. The data stem from a study of STAT3 mutations in large granular lymphocyte leukemia. The study, taken as a whole, reports: Every T-cell large granular lymphocyte leukemia patient had at least one immunodominant TCR beta clonotype. Samples missed the first appearance of the clone. In several patients, dominant TCR clone burden exceeded STAT3 mutant burden, suggesting STAT3 mutation arose secondarily. Variable sampling intervals and differing treatment regimens complicated linking therapy response to TCR clonal burden changes.

The CDR3 is made up of 13 amino acids. Germline-derived CDR1 and CDR2 are SGHVS and FQNEAQ. The V end lost 5 bases, the J end lost 7 bases, and 13 bases lay between the germline ends. Each sample's TCRbeta library yielded on average roughly 42,000 productive templates. Method: immunoSEQ multiplex PCR; TCRdb's copy keeps in-frame clones and lacks some. The sample yields about 4,200 clones, 82% seen once. The receptor was isolated from a boy under 18 with T-cell large granular lymphocyte leukemia. Some clones in this sample may be carry-over from other donors' samples. Input material: peripheral blood mononuclear cells. The chain couples TRBV7-8 to TRBJ2-3, with D possibly matching TRBD1 (6 bases). CDR3 sequence (DNA): TGTGCCAGCAGCCGCGACAGGCCGAATACGCAGTATTTT. As protein: CASSRDRPNTQYF.